These T cell receptor beta chains were read from a single sample in a study of blood T cell repertoires in COVID-19. Assay: immunoSEQ multiplex PCR; the TCRdb copy retains only in-frame clones and omits some. The repertoire has roughly 250,000 clones, 87% of them found once; the top ten carry about 6%. The sample consisted of PBMCs or T cells enriched from blood (not recorded which). The receptors here all came from a woman in her 30s with acute COVID-19. The CDR3 runs from the conserved cysteine through the conserved F or W. D genes are given only for firm matches. The listing skips clone size in some rows; elsewhere it reads once, few, many or a size class.

>TRBJ2-5|TRBD1|NA|TRBV5-6
CASSLAWGQGAETQYF
TGTGCCAGCAGCTTGGCCTGGGGACAGGGGGCCGAGACCCAGTACTTC
>TRBJ1-1|NA|few|TRBV6-5
CASRRLQTGGTEAFF
TGTGCCAGCAGGCGACTCCAGACAGGAGGAACTGAAGCTTTCTTT
>TRBJ2-1|TRBD2|NA|TRBV3-1/TRBV3-2
CASINHGLAGDNEQFF
TGTGCCAGCATCAATCATGGACTAGCGGGAGACAATGAGCAGTTCTTC
>TRBJ1-4|NA|NA|TRBV3-1/TRBV3-2
CASSRTREKLFF
TGTGCCAGCAGCCGGACCCGGGAGAAACTGTTTTTT
>TRBJ2-2|NA|NA|TRBV1
CTSSQDQGASGGTGELFF
TGCACCAGCAGCCAAGATCAGGGAGCTAGCGGTGGGACCGGGGAGCTGTTTTTT
>TRBJ2-7|TRBD2|NA|TRBV6-2/TRBV6-3
CASSYGTSGTYEQYF
TGTGCCAGCAGTTACGGCACTAGCGGGACCTACGAGCAGTACTTC
>TRBJ2-1|NA|NA|TRBV25-1
CASSVTGYNEQFF
TGTGCCAGCAGTGTTACAGGGTACAATGAGCAGTTCTTC
>TRBJ2-7|NA|NA|TRBV5-6
CASSLDGWTDRGHEQYF
TGTGCCAGCAGCTTGGACGGATGGACAGATCGTGGGCACGAGCAGTACTTC
>TRBJ2-7|NA|NA|TRBV3-1/TRBV3-2
CASSGGAGYEQYF
TGTGCCAGCAGCGGGGGCGCGGGCTACGAGCAGTACTTC
>TRBJ2-7|NA|NA|TRBV27
CASSFPGKPYEQYF
TGTGCCAGCAGTTTTCCGGGGAAACCCTACGAGCAGTACTTC
>TRBJ2-3|NA|NA|TRBV7-2
CASSLDGLAWSTDTQYF
TGTGCCAGCAGCTTAGACGGGCTAGCGTGGAGCACAGATACGCAGTATTTT
>TRBJ1-6|NA|NA|TRBV6-5
CASRRGWGNSPLHF
TGTGCCAGCAGACGGGGGTGGGGAAATTCACCCCTCCACTTT
>TRBJ2-5|NA|NA|TRBV7-9
CASSSEGGSETQYF
TGTGCCAGCAGCTCAGAGGGAGGATCCGAGACCCAGTACTTC
>TRBJ1-3|NA|NA|TRBV29-1
CSVGSGVGNTIYF
TGCAGCGTTGGTTCAGGGGTTGGAAACACCATATATTTT
>TRBJ1-5|NA|few|TRBV6-1
CASSEVAGEDQPQHF
TGTGCCAGCAGTGAAGTGGCAGGGGAAGATCAGCCCCAGCATTTT
>TRBJ2-5|NA|NA|TRBV3-1/TRBV3-2
CASSRNSGTRETQYF
TGTGCCAGCAGCCGAAACTCAGGGACTCGAGAGACCCAGTACTTC
>TRBJ2-1|TRBD2|NA|TRBV7-9
CASSLGGAHNEQFF
TGTGCCAGCAGCCTCGGGGGGGCTCACAATGAGCAGTTCTTC
>TRBJ1-6|NA|NA|TRBV5-8
CASSLVGGYNSPLHF
TGTGCCAGCAGCTTGGTCGGGGGCTATAATTCACCCCTCCACTTT
>TRBJ1-2|NA|NA|TRBV28
CASSENNPRGNGYTF
TGTGCCAGCAGTGAAAATAACCCCCGGGGAAATGGCTACACCTTC
>TRBJ1-2|TRBD1|NA|TRBV2
CASSTTGGNYGYTF
TGTGCCAGCAGTACGACAGGGGGGAACTATGGCTACACCTTC
>TRBJ1-5|TRBD1|NA|TRBV6-5
CAGRTGLGNQPQHF
TGTGCCGGGCGGACAGGGCTGGGAAATCAGCCCCAGCATTTT
>TRBJ2-3|NA|NA|TRBV27
CASRRALDTQYF
TGTGCCAGCAGGCGGGCCCTGGATACGCAGTATTTT
>TRBJ1-1|TRBD1|NA|TRBV19
CASSPSGTGVRNTEAFF
TGTGCCAGTAGCCCATCCGGGACAGGGGTCAGGAACACTGAAGCTTTCTTT
>TRBJ1-2|TRBD1|NA|TRBV11-2
CASSLDRAINYGYTF
TGTGCCAGCAGCCTGGACAGGGCCATTAACTATGGCTACACCTTC
>TRBJ2-2|NA|NA|TRBV12-3/TRBV12-4
CASSYTGELFF
TGTGCCAGCAGCTACACCGGGGAGCTGTTTTTT
>TRBJ1-6|NA|NA|TRBV28
CASRSNSYNSPLHF
TGTGCCAGCAGGAGCAACTCCTATAATTCACCCCTCCACTTT
>TRBJ2-5|TRBD1|NA|TRBV10-3
CATQGDGETQYF
TGTGCCACCCAGGGGGACGGGGAGACCCAGTACTTC
>TRBJ2-3|NA|once|TRBV24-1
CATSDPGSTDTQYF
TGTGCCACCAGTGATCCAGGGTCCACAGATACGCAGTATTTT